This passage covers 20 T cell receptor beta chains from one sample sequenced in a study of T cell responses to AZD1222 COVID-19 vaccine. The assay was immunoSEQ multiplex PCR, and TCRdb's table has in-frame clones only and misses some. The sample includes about 50,000 clones, around three quarters of them seen just once. The sample was peripheral blood, taken on day 0 of AZD1222 vaccination. The receptors originated from an adult in good health.

This sequence joins TRBV28 and TRBJ2-2; possibly TRBD1 for D (6 bases). In germline, CDR1 is MDHEN, CDR2 SYDVKM. V gave up 1 base and J gave up 0 bases, with 9 bases separating them. The CDR3 spans 16 residues. CDR3 sequence: CASSLFSGANTGELFF. The CDR3 DNA reads TGTGCCAGCAGTTTATTCTCAGGGGCGAACACCGGGGAGCTGTTTTTT.

The genes are TRBV2 and TRBJ1-6; TRBD1 is a possible D gene (5 bases). This CDR3 spans 17 amino acids. Germline lookup yields CDR1 SNHLY and CDR2 FYNNEI. V gave up 1 base and J gave up 0 bases, with 10 bases separating them. The CDR3 loop reads CASSEVSQGSYNSPLHF. The CDR3 coding sequence is TGTGCCAGCAGTGAAGTAAGCCAGGGCTCCTATAATTCACCCCTCCACTTT.

The chain combines TRBV6-2 or TRBV6-3 with TRBJ1-6; 9 bases agree with TRBD1. The CDR3 consists of 15 residues. In germline, CDR1 is MNHEY, CDR2 SVGEGT. V was pared by 4 bases and J by 11 bases, with 9 bases of the junction left unmatched. CDR3 sequence reads: CASSFGQGILTPLHF. In nucleotides, the CDR3 is TGTGCCAGCAGTTTCGGACAGGGGATATTGACACCCCTCCACTTT.

A few counts support this clone. The chain recombines TRBV7-9 with TRBJ2-1, with 7 bases aligning to TRBD1. The germline V gene encodes CDR1 SEHNR and CDR2 FQNEAQ (reference sequence). After removal of 4 bases from V and 9 bases from J, the junction contained 12 bases not matched to a gene. The CDR3 consists of 15 residues. The CDR3: CASSSLTGLRSEQFF. The DNA for the CDR3 is TGTGCCAGCAGCTCGTTGACAGGGCTCCGAAGTGAGCAGTTCTTC.

This sequence joins TRBV29-1 and TRBJ2-5; tentatively, D is TRBD1 (7 bases). The germline V gene encodes CDR1 SQVTM and CDR2 ANQGSEA. Trimming took off 7 bases at V and 4 bases at J, with 16 bases between the two ends. This CDR3 region has 13 residues. CDR3 sequence: CSGRRGDGETQYF. CDR3 DNA sequence: TGCAGCGGTCGCAGGGGGGATGGAGAGACCCAGTACTTC.

The CDR3 nucleotides read TGTGCCAGCAGCGTAGCGACATCGTACCAAGAGACCCAGTACTTC. Its translation is CASSVATSYQETQYF. V gene TRBV9 combines with J gene TRBJ2-5, with D unclear. The CDR3 totals 15 residues. Germline CDR1 and CDR2: SGDLS and YYNGEE. Trimming cost V 0 bases and J 0 bases, with 9 bases left between them.

The rearrangement links TRBV7-2 to TRBJ1-2; 9 bases match TRBD1. The germline gives CDR1 SGHTA, CDR2 FQGNSA. Unmatched junction bases numbered 11, after V lost 4 bases and J lost 8 bases. This CDR3 region has 15 residues. CDR3: CASSSPRDRVGGYTF. The CDR3 bases are TGTGCCAGCAGCTCCCCCAGGGACAGGGTTGGAGGCTACACCTTC.

This clone was recorded only once. The chain has TRBV6-2 or TRBV6-3 and TRBJ2-7, with D maybe TRBD1 (6 bases). There are 14 residues in the CDR3. Trimming cost V 0 bases and J 2 bases, with 8 bases left between them. The germline V gene has CDR1 MNHEY and CDR2 SVGEGT. This CDR3 reads CASSYSGTTYEQYF. The DNA of the CDR3 is TGTGCCAGCAGTTACTCCGGGACAACCTACGAGCAGTACTTC.

This clone was recorded once. The V call is TRBV28, the J call TRBJ1-6; 7 nucleotides match TRBD1. The CDR3 is 15 amino acids. After removal of 5 bases from V and 5 bases from J, the junction contained 6 bases not matched to a gene. Germline CDR1 MDHEN, CDR2 SYDVKM. CDR3 sequence: CASSPGTANNSPLHF. Here the CDR3 DNA reads TGTGCCAGCAGTCCCGGGACAGCGAATAATTCACCCCTCCACTTT.

The V and J genes are TRBV5-1 and TRBJ2-5, with 10 bases lining up with TRBD2. The CDR3 contains 16 residues. J gave up 5 bases and V 0 bases, and 7 bases lay outside the gene matches. Per germline, CDR1 SGHRS and CDR2 YFSETQ. CDR3 sequence: CASSLGLAGDGETQYF. The CDR3 nucleotides read TGCGCCAGCAGCTTGGGGCTAGCGGGGGACGGGGAGACCCAGTACTTC.

This clone has more than one count but fewer than ten. The genes are TRBV9 and TRBJ1-1; D is uncertain. The CDR3 covers 13 residues. The V gene lost 4 bases and the J gene lost 8 bases, with 15 bases spanning the gap. Germline V gene data show CDR1 as SGDLS and CDR2 as YYNGEE. CDR3 loop: CASSLRPQAEAFF. CDR3 sequence (DNA): TGTGCCAGCAGCCTACGCCCCCAGGCCGAAGCTTTCTTT.

This chain joins TRBV4-1 and TRBJ1-3; D is ambiguous. V was shortened by 1 base and J by 0 bases, with 10 bases between the two germline ends. The CDR3 runs 16 residues. Per the germline V gene, CDR1 is MGHRA and CDR2 is YSYEKL. The CDR3 DNA sequence: TGCGCCAGCAGCCAAGGTACAGCGAGCTCTGGAAACACCATATATTTT. Its protein is CASSQGTASSGNTIYF.

As DNA, the CDR3 is TGTGCCAGTAGTATAGCAGGCGCCTCCTACGAGCAGTACTTC. Translated, it gives CASSIAGASYEQYF. The chain has TRBV19 and TRBJ2-7, with D unclear. V lost 1 base, J lost 0 bases, and 7 bases lay in between. The CDR3 is 14 residues long. The germline CDR1 and CDR2 sequences are LNHDA and SQIVND (reference sequence).

The chain is built from TRBV19 and TRBJ1-3, with no clear D. The germline V and J ends were trimmed by 2 bases and 0 bases, with 11 bases remaining between them. CDR3 size: 16 residues. Germline V gene data show CDR1 as LNHDA and CDR2 as SQIVND (reference sequence). The CDR3 DNA sequence: TGTGCCAGTAGTATAAAAGGGTGGAGCTCTGGAAACACCATATATTTT. This sequence encodes CASSIKGWSSGNTIYF.

This clone was detected only a few times. The chain recombines TRBV6-1 with TRBJ2-7, with D maybe TRBD2 (7 bases). CDR1 is MNHNS, CDR2 SASEGT, per germline. There are 14 residues in the CDR3. V lost 3 bases and J lost 5, with 14 bases in between. The CDR3 is CASSEGGAVNEQYF. DNA of the CDR3: TGTGCCAGCAGTGAGGGGGGGGCCGTCAACGAGCAGTACTTC.

The chain joins TRBV4-1 to TRBJ1-3; TRBD1 is a possible D gene (5 bases). V shed 5 bases and J shed 0 bases, with 14 bases lying between them. Germline V gives CDR1 MGHRA, CDR2 YSYEKL. The length of the CDR3 is 16 residues. DNA for the CDR3: TGCGCCAGCAGCTGGGCGGGGGGAGTCTCTGGAAACACCATATATTTT. It encodes CASSWAGGVSGNTIYF.

The chain is built from TRBV2 and TRBJ2-7; D gene uncertain. V lost 1 base, J lost 3 bases, and 10 bases lay in between. CDR1 and CDR2 from the germline V gene are SNHLY and FYNNEI. The CDR3 contains 14 residues. CDR3 DNA: TGTGCCAGCAGTGAAGGGTCCCGTATCTACGAGCAGTACGTC. It encodes CASSEGSRIYEQYV.

This clone was seen a handful of times. V and J are TRBV20-1 and TRBJ1-1, with 9 bases lining up with TRBD1. The germline V gene encodes CDR1 DFQATT and CDR2 SNEGSKA (reference sequence). With V trimmed by 3 bases and J by 3 bases, 5 bases remained unmatched. The CDR3 extends over 14 amino acids. This chain's CDR3 is CSASFTGGYTEAFF. CDR3 DNA: TGCAGTGCTAGTTTCACAGGGGGCTACACTGAAGCTTTCTTT.

This clone was observed a handful of times. The chain employs TRBV28 and TRBJ1-3, with D perhaps matching TRBD1 (5 bases). The length of the CDR3 is 14 residues. Deletions cut 3 bases from V and 4 bases from J, with 10 bases between. CDR1 is MDHEN and CDR2 is SYDVKM in the germline V gene. CDR3 DNA sequence: TGTGCCAGCAGTTTTGGGGGTGGGGGAAACACCATATATTTT. Translated: CASSFGGGGNTIYF.

CDR3 in DNA: TGTGCCAGCAGCCTCTCGACTAGCGGGGGAACGAACACCGGGGAGCTGTTTTTT. Residues: CASSLSTSGGTNTGELFF. V gene TRBV3-1 (or the pseudogene TRBV3-2) combines with J gene TRBJ2-2; the match to TRBD2 covers 12 bases. The germline V gene encodes CDR1 LGHDT and CDR2 YNNKEL (reference sequence). With V trimmed by 4 bases and J by 0 bases, 6 bases remained unmatched. CDR3 length: 18 amino acids.